This T cell receptor beta chain is drawn from a study of regulatory T cells in long-lasting Graves disease. Study information: To qualify as persistent, Graves' disease required over 5 years of antithyroid drugs with positive TSH receptor antibodies.

Notes on this clonotype: Its matching antigen is unknown.

Time point described: persistent/refractory GD, antithyroid drugs over 5 years with positive TRAb. From RNA extracted from PBMCs, the TCR library was made. Recruitment took place at an endocrinology department in Xi'an, China. Findings of the study overall: Persistent Graves' patients showed less TCR diversity than newly diagnosed ones.

The TCR beta library used iRepertoire HTBI primers with Arm-PCR amplification of CDR3. Each CDR3 protein is one row after TCRdb ran MiXCR on the multiplex PCR reads. The table includes fewer than 400,000 distinct CDR3 sequences, more than 20% detected once. This TCR came from a female donor with Graves disease. Sequencing was performed on peripheral blood mononuclear cells (PBMCs), taken when the disease was refractory, from a patient treated with antithyroid drugs.

This chain's CDR3 is CSASPPGTPLYGYTF. DNA of the CDR3: TGCAGTGCTAGTCCCCCTGGGACACCTCTCTATGGCTACACCTTC. This chain uses TRBV20-1 with TRBJ1-2; possibly TRBD1 for D (6 bases). The germline V gene encodes CDR1 DFQATT and CDR2 SNEGSKA (reference sequence). CDR3 length equals 15 residues. The V and J ends lost 3 bases and 4 bases respectively, with 18 bases between them.